Listed here is a single T cell receptor beta chain. The antigen is undetermined. Each CDR3 protein is one row after TCRdb ran MiXCR on the 5' RACE reads. The table lists approximately 500,000 distinct CDR3 sequences, more than 20% of them singletons. The data stem from a study of T-cell memory formation after mild COVID-19. Looking at the study overall: Clustering of TCRs was largely donor specific.

Study-level findings and limits: Day 15 to 85 contracting clones showed balanced CD4/CD8; day 15 to 37 expanders favored CD4+. CD4+ clones that contracted lay mainly in CM and EM; CD8+ ones lay in EMRA. Some clones that responded were present in memory (sampled pre-infection), which suggests cross-reactive memory joined.

Germline V gives CDR1 LNHDA, CDR2 SQIVND (reference sequence). CDR3 length: 14 amino acids. V shed 7 bases, J shed 5 bases, and the junction held 7 bases outside the gene matches. The sample comprised PBMCs or a T cell subset sorted from them (not recorded which). This receptor was identified in an adult woman who had mild COVID-19 (a few samples of this study predate the infection). Cell type and time point are not known. The chain links TRBV19 to TRBJ1-5, with 8 bases aligning to TRBD1. For the CDR3, the DNA is TGTGCCAGTATCGGAGACAGGGGCCATCAGCCCCAGCATTTT. This translates into CASIGDRGHQPQHF.